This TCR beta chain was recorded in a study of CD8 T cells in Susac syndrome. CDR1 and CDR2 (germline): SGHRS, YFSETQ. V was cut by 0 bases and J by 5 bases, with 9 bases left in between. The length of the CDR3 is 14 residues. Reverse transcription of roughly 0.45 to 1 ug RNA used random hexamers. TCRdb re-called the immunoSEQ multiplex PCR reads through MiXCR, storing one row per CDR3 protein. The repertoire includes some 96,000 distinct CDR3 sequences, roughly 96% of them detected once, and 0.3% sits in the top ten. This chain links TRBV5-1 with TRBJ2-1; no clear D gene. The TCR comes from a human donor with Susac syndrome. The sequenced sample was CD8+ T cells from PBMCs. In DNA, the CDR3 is TGCGCCAGCAGCTTGGCTGGCAATAACAATGAGCAGTTCTTC. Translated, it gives CASSLAGNNNEQFF.